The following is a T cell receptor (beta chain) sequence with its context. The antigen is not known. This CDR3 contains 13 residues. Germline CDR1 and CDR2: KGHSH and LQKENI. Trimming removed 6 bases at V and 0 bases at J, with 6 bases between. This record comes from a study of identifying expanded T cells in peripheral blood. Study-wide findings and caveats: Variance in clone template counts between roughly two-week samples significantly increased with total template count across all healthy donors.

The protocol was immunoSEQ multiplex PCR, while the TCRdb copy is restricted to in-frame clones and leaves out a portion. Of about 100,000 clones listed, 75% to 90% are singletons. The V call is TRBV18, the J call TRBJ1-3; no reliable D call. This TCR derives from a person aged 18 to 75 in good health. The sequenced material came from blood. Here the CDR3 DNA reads TGTGCCAGCTCTCCCCCCTCTGGAAACACCATATATTTT. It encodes CASSPPSGNTIYF.